A selection of T cell receptor beta chains follows, all from one sample in a study of CD8 T cells in Susac syndrome. One entry per CDR3 protein, called by TCRdb with MiXCR from the immunoSEQ multiplex PCR reads. Of around 160,000 distinct CDR3 sequences in the sample, over 85% were seen once. The sequenced sample consisted of CD4+ T cells from PBMCs. All receptors come from a human donor in good health. Both conserved end residues are part of each CDR3. Fields, in order: D gene, V gene, J gene, CDR3 DNA, CDR3 protein. A D gene is named only where the DNA matches it firmly.

NA,TRBV19,TRBJ1-2,TGTGCCAGTAGTATAGCTCAACTAGGCGGCTACACCTTC,CASSIAQLGGYTF
TRBD2,TRBV14,TRBJ2-3,TGTGCCAGCAGCCCCGGACTAGCCTCAGATACGCAGTATTTT,CASSPGLASDTQYF
NA,TRBV6-6,TRBJ2-7,TGTGCCAGCAGTTTCAAGGGGGTCCCCTCCTACGAGCAGTACTTC,CASSFKGVPSYEQYF
NA,TRBV9,TRBJ2-2,TGTGCCAGCAGCGTATCCTGGGGGAACACCGGGGAGCTGTTTTTT,CASSVSWGNTGELFF
NA,TRBV9,TRBJ2-1,TGTGCCAGCAGCGTAGAGGGGGACCACTACAATGAGCAGTTCTTC,CASSVEGDHYNEQFF
TRBD1,TRBV9,TRBJ1-2,TGTGCCAGCAGCGTGGGACAGGGGATGGGTGGTGGCTACACCTTC,CASSVGQGMGGGYTF
NA,TRBV11-2,TRBJ2-6,TGTGCCAGCAGCTTAGATCCCCGGGCCAACGTCCTGACTTTC,CASSLDPRANVLTF
NA,TRBV3-1,TRBJ1-5,TGTGCCAGCAGCCTAAGCCCGGGGGGTCAGCCCCAGCATTTT,CASSLSPGGQPQHF
TRBD2,TRBV5-1,TRBJ2-1,TGCGCCAGCAGCTTGGAACTAGCGGGTGGCAATGAGCAGTTCTTC,CASSLELAGGNEQFF
TRBD2,TRBV7-8,TRBJ2-5,TGTGCCAGCAGCTTAGATCGGACTAGCGGACAAGAGACCCAGTACTTC,CASSLDRTSGQETQYF